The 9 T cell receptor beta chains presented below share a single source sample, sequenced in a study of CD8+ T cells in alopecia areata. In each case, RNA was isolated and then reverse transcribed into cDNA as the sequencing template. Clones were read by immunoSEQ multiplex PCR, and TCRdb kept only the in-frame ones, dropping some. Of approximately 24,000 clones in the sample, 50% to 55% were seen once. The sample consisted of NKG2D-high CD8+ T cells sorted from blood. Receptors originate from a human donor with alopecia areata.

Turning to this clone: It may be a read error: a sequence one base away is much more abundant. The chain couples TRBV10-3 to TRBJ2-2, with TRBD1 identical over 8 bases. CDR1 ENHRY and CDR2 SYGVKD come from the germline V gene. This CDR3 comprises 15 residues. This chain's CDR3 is CAIGVGTGDTRELFF. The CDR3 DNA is TGTGCCATCGGGGTTGGGACAGGAGACACCAGGGAGCTGTTTTTT.

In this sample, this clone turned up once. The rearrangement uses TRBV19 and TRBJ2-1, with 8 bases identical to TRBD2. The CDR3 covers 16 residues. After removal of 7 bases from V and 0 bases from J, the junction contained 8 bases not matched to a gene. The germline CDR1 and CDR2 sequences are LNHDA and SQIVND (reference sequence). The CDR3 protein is CASNLGSGSSYNEQFF. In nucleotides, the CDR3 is TGTGCCAGTAATCTAGGGAGCGGGAGCTCCTACAATGAGCAGTTCTTC. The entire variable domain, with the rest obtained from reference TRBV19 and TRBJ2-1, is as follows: DGGITQSPKYLFRKEGQNVTLSCEQNLNHDAMYWYRQDPGQGLRLIYYSQIVNDFQKGDIAEGYSVSREKKESFPLTVTSAQKNPTAFYLCASNLGSGSSYNEQFFGPGTRLTVL.

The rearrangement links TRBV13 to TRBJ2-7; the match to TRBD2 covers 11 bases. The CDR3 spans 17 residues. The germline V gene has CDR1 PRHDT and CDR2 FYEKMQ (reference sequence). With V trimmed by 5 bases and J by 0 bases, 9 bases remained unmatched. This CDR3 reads CASSPPTSGISSYEQYF. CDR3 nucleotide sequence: TGTGCCAGCAGCCCACCGACTAGCGGGATAAGCTCCTACGAGCAGTACTTC.

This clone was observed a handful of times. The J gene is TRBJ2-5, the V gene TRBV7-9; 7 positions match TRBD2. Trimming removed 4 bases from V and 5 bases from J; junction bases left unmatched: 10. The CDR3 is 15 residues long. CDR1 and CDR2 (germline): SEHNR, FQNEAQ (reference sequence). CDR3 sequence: CASSSISGSAETQYF. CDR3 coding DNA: TGTGCCAGCAGCTCCATTAGCGGGTCTGCGGAGACCCAGTACTTC.

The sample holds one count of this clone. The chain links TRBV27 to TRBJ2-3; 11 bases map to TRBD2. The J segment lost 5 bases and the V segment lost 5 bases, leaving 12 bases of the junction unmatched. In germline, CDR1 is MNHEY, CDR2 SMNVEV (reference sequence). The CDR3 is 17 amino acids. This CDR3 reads CASSPSLSGRAKDTQYF. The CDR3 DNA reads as TGTGCCAGCAGTCCCTCACTTAGCGGGAGGGCCAAAGATACGCAGTATTTT.

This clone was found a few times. The CDR3 region is CASGEASGDAYEQYF. The CDR3 bases are TGTGCCAGCGGCGAAGCTAGCGGGGACGCCTACGAGCAGTACTTC. The chain links TRBV7-9 to TRBJ2-7, with 9 bases fitting TRBD2. The CDR3 has 15 amino acids. The germline V gene encodes CDR1 SEHNR and CDR2 FQNEAQ (reference sequence). Trimming at V came to 8 bases and at J to 2 bases, leaving 10 bases not matched to a gene.

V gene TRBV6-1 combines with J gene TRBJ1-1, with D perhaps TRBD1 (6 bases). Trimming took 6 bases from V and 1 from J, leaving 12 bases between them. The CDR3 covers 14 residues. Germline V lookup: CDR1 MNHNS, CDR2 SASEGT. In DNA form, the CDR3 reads TGTGCCAGCAGGGACAGAATGGAGAACACTGAAGCTTTCTTT. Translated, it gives CASRDRMENTEAFF.

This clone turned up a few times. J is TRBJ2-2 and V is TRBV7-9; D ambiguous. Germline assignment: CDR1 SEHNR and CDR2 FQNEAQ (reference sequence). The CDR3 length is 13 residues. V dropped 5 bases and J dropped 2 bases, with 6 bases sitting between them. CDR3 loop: CASSIYNTGELFF. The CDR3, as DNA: TGTGCCAGCAGCATATATAACACCGGGGAGCTGTTTTTT.

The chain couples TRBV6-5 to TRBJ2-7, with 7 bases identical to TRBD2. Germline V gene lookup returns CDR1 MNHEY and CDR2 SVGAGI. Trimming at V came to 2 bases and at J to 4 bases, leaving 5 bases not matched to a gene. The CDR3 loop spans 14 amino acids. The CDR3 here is CASSYGGGRYEQYF. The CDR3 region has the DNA TGTGCCAGCAGTTACGGGGGAGGGAGGTACGAGCAGTACTTC.